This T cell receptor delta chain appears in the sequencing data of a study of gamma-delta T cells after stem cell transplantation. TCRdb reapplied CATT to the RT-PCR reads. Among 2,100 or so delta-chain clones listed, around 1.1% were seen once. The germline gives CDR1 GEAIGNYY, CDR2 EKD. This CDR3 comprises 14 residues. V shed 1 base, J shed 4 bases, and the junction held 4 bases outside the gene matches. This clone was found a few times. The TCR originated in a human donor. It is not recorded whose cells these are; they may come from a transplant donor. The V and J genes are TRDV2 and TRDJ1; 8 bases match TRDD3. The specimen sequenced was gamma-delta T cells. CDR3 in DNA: TGTGCCTGTGACACACTGGGGGGCGGCGATAAACTCATCTTT. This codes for CACDTLGGGDKLIF.